This T cell receptor beta chain was observed in a study of monozygotic twins with inflammatory bowel disease. Incorporation of UMIs carrying a 6-nucleotide sample barcode was performed by template switching. TCRalpha and TCRbeta cDNA underwent two nested PCRs of 16 and 9 cycles. TCRdb re-called the 5' RACE reads; every CDR3 protein appears as one record, without DNA. This sample contains 420,000 or so distinct CDR3 sequences. The CDR3 length is 13 residues. Germline V CDR1 and CDR2: SNHLY, FYNNEI. The rearrangement links TRBV2 to TRBJ2-5; without DNA, the TCRdb call of TRBD2 cannot be checked. The sequence was obtained from a human donor with ulcerative colitis or Crohn's disease, or a healthy co-twin of an affected twin (not recorded which). The sequencing sample was made of blood. The CDR3 here is CASSTSGRETQYF.